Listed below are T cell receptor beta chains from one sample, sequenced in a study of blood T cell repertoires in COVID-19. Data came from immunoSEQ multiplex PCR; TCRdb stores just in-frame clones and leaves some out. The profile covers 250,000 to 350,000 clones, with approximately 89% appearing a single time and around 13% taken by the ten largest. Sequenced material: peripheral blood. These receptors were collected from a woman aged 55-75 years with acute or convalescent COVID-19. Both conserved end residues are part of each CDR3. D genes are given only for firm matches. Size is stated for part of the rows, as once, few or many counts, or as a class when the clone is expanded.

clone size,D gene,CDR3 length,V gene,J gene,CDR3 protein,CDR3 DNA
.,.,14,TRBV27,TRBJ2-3,CASSPALDRDTQYF,TGTGCCAGCAGTCCGGCCCTTGACAGAGATACGCAGTATTTT
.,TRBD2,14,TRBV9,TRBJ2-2,CASRGDYNTGELFF,TGTGCCAGCAGGGGGGACTACAACACCGGGGAGCTGTTTTTT
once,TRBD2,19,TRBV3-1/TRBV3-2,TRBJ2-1,CASSQGLSLAGGSFNEQFF,TGTGCCAGCAGCCAAGGGCTGTCCTTAGCGGGGGGGAGTTTCAATGAGCAGTTCTTC
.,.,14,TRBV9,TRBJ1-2,CASSAGGVGVGYTF,TGTGCCAGCAGCGCCGGCGGGGTAGGGGTAGGCTACACCTTC
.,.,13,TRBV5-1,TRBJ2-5,CASSFDSQETQYF,TGCGCCAGCAGCTTCGACAGCCAAGAGACCCAGTACTTC
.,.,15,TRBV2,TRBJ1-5,CASSEGGSSNQPQHF,TGTGCCAGCAGTGAGGGGGGTAGCAGCAATCAGCCCCAGCATTTT
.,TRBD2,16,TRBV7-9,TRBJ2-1,CASSLERTGGHNEQFF,TGTGCCAGCAGCTTAGAGAGAACGGGGGGGCATAATGAGCAGTTCTTC
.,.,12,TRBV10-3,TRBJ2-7,CAISDRAYEQYF,TGTGCCATCAGTGACAGGGCCTACGAGCAGTACTTC
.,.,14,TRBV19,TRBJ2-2,CASSISQGTGELFF,TGTGCCAGTAGTATTTCACAGGGAACCGGGGAGCTGTTTTTT
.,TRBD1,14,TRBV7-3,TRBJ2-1,CASSSPGQGNEQFF,TGTGCCAGCAGCTCTCCGGGACAGGGAAATGAGCAGTTCTTC
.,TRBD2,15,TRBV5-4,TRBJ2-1,CASSSGLESGNEQFF,TGTGCCAGCAGCTCGGGACTAGAATCAGGCAATGAGCAGTTCTTC
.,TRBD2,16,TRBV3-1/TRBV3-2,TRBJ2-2,CASSQGLADYTGELFF,TGTGCCAGCAGCCAGGGACTAGCGGATTACACCGGGGAGCTGTTTTTT
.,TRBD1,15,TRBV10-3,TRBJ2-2,CAISGQPTNTGELFF,TGTGCCATTTCGGGACAGCCTACGAACACCGGGGAGCTGTTTTTT
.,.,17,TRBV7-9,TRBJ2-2,CASSSRSRGGNTGELFF,TGTGCCAGCAGCTCCCGTTCCCGAGGTGGAAACACCGGGGAGCTGTTTTTT
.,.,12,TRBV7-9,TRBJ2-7,CASSFRGDEQYF,TGTGCCAGCAGCTTCAGGGGGGACGAGCAGTACTTC
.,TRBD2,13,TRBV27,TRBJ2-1,CASSYGTNNEQFF,TGTGCCAGCAGTTACGGGACTAACAATGAGCAGTTCTTC
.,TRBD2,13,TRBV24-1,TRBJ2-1,CAAAREPGGEQFF,TGTGCCGCCGCGCGGGAGCCCGGGGGGGAGCAGTTCTTC
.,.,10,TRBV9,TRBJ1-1,CASSAIEAFF,TGTGCCAGCAGCGCCATTGAAGCTTTCTTT
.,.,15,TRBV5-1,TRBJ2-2,CASSLEVAATGELFF,TGCGCCAGCAGCTTGGAGGTTGCGGCCACCGGGGAGCTGTTTTTT
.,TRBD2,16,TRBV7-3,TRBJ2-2,CASSLGTSGPPGELFF,TGTGCCAGCAGCTTGGGGACTAGCGGACCCCCCGGGGAGCTGTTTTTT
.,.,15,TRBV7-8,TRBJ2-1,CASSQTRDIYNEQFF,TGTGCCAGCAGCCAGACCCGGGACATTTACAATGAGCAGTTCTTC
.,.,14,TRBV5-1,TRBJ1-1,CASSLDGGYTEAFF,TGCGCCAGCAGCTTGGACGGGGGGTACACTGAAGCTTTCTTT
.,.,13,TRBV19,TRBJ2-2,CASRQGLTGELFF,TGTGCCAGTAGGCAGGGGCTCACCGGGGAGCTGTTTTTT